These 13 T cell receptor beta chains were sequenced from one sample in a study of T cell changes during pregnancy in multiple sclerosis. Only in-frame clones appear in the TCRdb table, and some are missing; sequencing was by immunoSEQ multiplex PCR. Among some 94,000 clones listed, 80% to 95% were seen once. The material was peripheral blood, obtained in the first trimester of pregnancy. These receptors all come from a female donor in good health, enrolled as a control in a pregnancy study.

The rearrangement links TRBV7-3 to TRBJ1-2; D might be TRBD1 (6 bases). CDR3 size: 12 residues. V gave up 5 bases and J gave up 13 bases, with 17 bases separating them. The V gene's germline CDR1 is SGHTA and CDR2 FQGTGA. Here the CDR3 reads CASSLGGGAVTF. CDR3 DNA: TGTGCCAGCAGCCTGGGAGGGGGGGCGGTCACCTTC. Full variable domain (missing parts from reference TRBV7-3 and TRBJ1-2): GAGVSQTPSNKVTEKGKYVELRCDPISGHTALYWYRQSLGQGPEFLIYFQGTGAADDSGLPNDRFFAVRPEGSVSTLKIQRTERGDSAVYLCASSLGGGAVTFGSGTRLTVV.

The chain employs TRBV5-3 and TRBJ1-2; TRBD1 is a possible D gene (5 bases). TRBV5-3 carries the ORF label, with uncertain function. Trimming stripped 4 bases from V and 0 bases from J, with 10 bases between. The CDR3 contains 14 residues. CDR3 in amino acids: CARSRTPSNYGYTF. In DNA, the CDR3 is TGTGCCAGAAGCCGGACACCTTCTAACTATGGCTACACCTTC.

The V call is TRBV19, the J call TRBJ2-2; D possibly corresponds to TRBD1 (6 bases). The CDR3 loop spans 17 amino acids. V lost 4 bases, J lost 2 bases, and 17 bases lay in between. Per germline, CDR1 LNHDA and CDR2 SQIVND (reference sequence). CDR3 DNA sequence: TGTGCCAGTAGTAGGTCGTCCGGCAGGGGTAACACCGGGGAGCTGTTTTTT. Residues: CASSRSSGRGNTGELFF.

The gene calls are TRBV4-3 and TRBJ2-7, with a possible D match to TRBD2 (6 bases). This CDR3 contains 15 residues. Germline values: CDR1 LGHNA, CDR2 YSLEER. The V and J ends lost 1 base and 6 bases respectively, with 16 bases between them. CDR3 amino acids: CASSQGAGSRTEQYF. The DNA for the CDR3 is TGCGCCAGCAGCCAAGGGGCGGGGTCGAGGACCGAGCAGTACTTC.

The CDR3 reads CAWSPPQGASSPLHF. The CDR3 region has the DNA TGTGCCTGGAGTCCCCCACAGGGGGCGAGTTCACCCCTCCACTTT. The genes are TRBV30 and TRBJ1-6; 9 bases are shared with TRBD1. The CDR3 covers 15 residues. CDR1 GTSNPN and CDR2 SVGIG come from the germline V gene (reference sequence). The J segment lost 9 bases and the V segment lost 2 bases, leaving 8 bases of the junction unmatched.

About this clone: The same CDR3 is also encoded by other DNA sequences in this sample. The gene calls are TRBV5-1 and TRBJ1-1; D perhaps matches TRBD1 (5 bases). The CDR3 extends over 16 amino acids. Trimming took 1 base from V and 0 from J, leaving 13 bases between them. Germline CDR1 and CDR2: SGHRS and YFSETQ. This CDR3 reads CASSLTGTGLNTEAFF. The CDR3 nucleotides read TGCGCCAGCAGCTTGACCGGCACAGGATTGAACACTGAAGCTTTCTTT.

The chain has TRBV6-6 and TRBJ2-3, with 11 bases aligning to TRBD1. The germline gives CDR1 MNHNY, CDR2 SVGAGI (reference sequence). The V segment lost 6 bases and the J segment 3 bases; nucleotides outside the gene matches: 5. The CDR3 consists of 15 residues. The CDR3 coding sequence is TGTGCCAGCAGGGCCCGGGACAGGGGGACAGATACGCAGTATTTT. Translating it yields CASRARDRGTDTQYF.

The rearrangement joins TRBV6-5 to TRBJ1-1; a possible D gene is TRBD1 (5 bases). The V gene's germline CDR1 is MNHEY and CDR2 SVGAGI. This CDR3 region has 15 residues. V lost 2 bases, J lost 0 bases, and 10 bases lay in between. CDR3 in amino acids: CASSYNWGMNTEAFF. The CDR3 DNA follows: TGTGCCAGCAGTTACAATTGGGGCATGAACACTGAAGCTTTCTTT.

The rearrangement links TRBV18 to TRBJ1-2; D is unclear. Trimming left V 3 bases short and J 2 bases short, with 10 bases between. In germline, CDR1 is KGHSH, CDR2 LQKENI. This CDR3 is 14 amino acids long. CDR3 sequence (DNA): TGTGCCAGCTCACCTCCCACAACAAACTATGGCTACACCTTC. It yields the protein CASSPPTTNYGYTF.

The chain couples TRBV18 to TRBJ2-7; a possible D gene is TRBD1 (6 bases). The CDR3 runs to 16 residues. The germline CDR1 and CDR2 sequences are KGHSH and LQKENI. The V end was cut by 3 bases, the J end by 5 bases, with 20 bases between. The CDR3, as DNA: TGTGCCAGCTCACCCCCTTTGTCAGGGGCTCATGACGAGCAGTACTTC. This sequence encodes CASSPPLSGAHDEQYF.

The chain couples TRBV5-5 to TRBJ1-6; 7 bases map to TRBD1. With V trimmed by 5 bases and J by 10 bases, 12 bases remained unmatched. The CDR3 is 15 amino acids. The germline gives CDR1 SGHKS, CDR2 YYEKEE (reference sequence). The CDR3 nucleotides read TGTGCCAGCAGTTACTCCGGAGGGACAGACTCACCCCTCCACTTT. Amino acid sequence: CASSYSGGTDSPLHF.

The CDR3 nucleotides read TGTGCCAGCAGCCTAGCTGGGGAAGCTTTCTTT. It yields the protein CASSLAGEAFF. J is TRBJ1-1 and V is TRBV14; unclear D gene. Trimming shortened V by 4 bases and J by 8 bases, and 8 bases separated the two germline ends. Per the germline V gene, CDR1 is SGHDN and CDR2 is FVKESK. There are 11 residues in the CDR3.

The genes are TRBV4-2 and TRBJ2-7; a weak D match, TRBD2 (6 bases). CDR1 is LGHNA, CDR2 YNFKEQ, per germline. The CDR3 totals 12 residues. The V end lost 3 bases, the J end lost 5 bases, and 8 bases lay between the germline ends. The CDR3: CASSQGLDEQYF. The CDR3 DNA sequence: TGTGCCAGCAGCCAGGGACTCGACGAGCAGTACTTC.